The 27 T cell receptor beta chains below all came from one sample that was sequenced in a study of blood T cell repertoires in COVID-19 (dated by TCRdb to the early 2020s). The method was the immunoSEQ multiplex PCR assay. What TCRdb holds here is the immuneACCESS table cut down to in-frame rearrangements. Part of the clones is not present; checked against another copy, under half of the missing clones reflect an unresolved V gene, and the others are unexplained. This sample lists about 120,000 clones; around 79% were detected once. The ten largest clones capture more than 15% of the sample. Sequenced input: peripheral blood. These receptors were obtained from an elderly woman with active or convalescent COVID-19.

The chain employs TRBV3-1 (or the pseudogene TRBV3-2) and TRBJ2-2, with 10 bases that match TRBD1. J lost 7 bases, V lost 3 bases, and 5 bases had no gene match. Looked up from germline, CDR1 is LGHDT and CDR2 is YNNKEL (reference sequence). This CDR3 has 15 amino acids. CDR3 in DNA: TGTGCCAGCAGCCATCCGGACAGGGGGATCGGGGAGCTGTTTTTT. Amino acids: CASSHPDRGIGELFF.

This chain links TRBV3-1 (or the pseudogene TRBV3-2) with TRBJ2-3; 13 nucleotides line up with TRBD2. This CDR3 is 16 amino acids long. With 6 bases clipped from V and 5 bases from J, the junction kept 8 bases outside the gene matches. Germline lookup yields CDR1 LGHDT and CDR2 YNNKEL (reference sequence). In DNA form, the CDR3 reads TGTGCCAGCAGTCGAGGACTAGCGGGAGCTGTAGATACGCAGTATTTT. Its translation: CASSRGLAGAVDTQYF.

V is TRBV27 and J is TRBJ2-5, with D possibly matching TRBD1 (5 bases). Trimming stripped 4 bases from V and 9 bases from J, with 15 bases between. There are 13 residues in the CDR3. Per the germline V gene, CDR1 is MNHEY and CDR2 is SMNVEV (reference sequence). CDR3 sequence: CASSYTGLVAQYF. As DNA, the CDR3 is TGTGCCAGCAGTTACACAGGTTTGGTGGCCCAGTACTTC.

This sequence joins TRBV29-1 and TRBJ2-7, with 14 bases fitting TRBD2. The V segment lost 5 bases and the J segment 3 bases; nucleotides outside the gene matches: 12. Germline loops: CDR1 SQVTM, CDR2 ANQGSEA. The length of the CDR3 is 17 residues. CDR3 DNA: TGCAGCGTTATGGGAGGGACTAGCGGGAGCGCAGGCTACGAGCAGTACTTC. This gives the protein CSVMGGTSGSAGYEQYF.

This chain links TRBV6-2 or TRBV6-3 with TRBJ1-4, with D perhaps matching TRBD1 (6 bases). Trimming left V 0 bases short and J 7 bases short, with 9 bases between. This CDR3 region has 14 residues. Germline V gives CDR1 MNHEY, CDR2 SVGEGT. The CDR3 sequence is CASSYSRGSEKLFF. The DNA for the CDR3 is TGTGCCAGCAGTTACTCCAGGGGTTCTGAAAAACTGTTTTTT.

This clone was counted only a few times. V usage is TRBV2 and J usage is TRBJ1-2; D uncertain. The CDR3 is 12 amino acids. Per the germline V gene, CDR1 is SNHLY and CDR2 is FYNNEI. The V end was cut by 3 bases, the J end by 8 bases, with 10 bases between. As DNA, the CDR3 is TGTGCCAGCAGTGAGTCGACGGGGGGCTACACCTTC. Its translation: CASSESTGGYTF.

This clone appeared a single time. V and J are TRBV7-3 and TRBJ2-1, with TRBD2 matching 7 bases. From germline, CDR1 is SGHTA and CDR2 FQGTGA. The CDR3 extends over 16 amino acids. With 2 bases clipped from V and 5 bases from J, the junction kept 9 bases outside the gene matches. CDR3 amino acids: CASSLGSLAENNEQFF. CDR3 nucleotide sequence: TGTGCCAGCAGCTTAGGGAGTCTAGCGGAGAACAATGAGCAGTTCTTC.

This chain uses TRBV4-1 with TRBJ2-6; TRBD2 is a possible D gene (6 bases). Germline loops: CDR1 MGHRA, CDR2 YSYEKL. V shed 7 bases and J shed 2 bases, with 18 bases lying between them. This CDR3 comprises 17 residues. The CDR3 is CASTQRREDPGANVLTF. CDR3 bases: TGCGCCAGCACCCAGCGGAGGGAGGACCCTGGGGCCAACGTCCTGACTTTC.

This clone was found once. The chain recombines TRBV4-1 with TRBJ2-7, with TRBD1 matching over 7 bases. Germline CDR1 reads MGHRA; CDR2 reads YSYEKL. V lost 3 bases to trimming and J lost 2 bases; unmatched junction nucleotides: 7. The CDR3 loop spans 15 amino acids. The CDR3 protein is CASSQPGQNTYEQYF. CDR3 in DNA: TGCGCCAGCAGCCAGCCGGGACAGAACACCTACGAGCAGTACTTC.

The V gene is TRBV5-1, the J gene TRBJ1-5; TRBD1 aligns across 9 bases. The CDR3 spans 15 residues. Unmatched junction bases numbered 5, after V lost 4 bases and J lost 3 bases. Germline CDR1 reads SGHRS; CDR2 reads YFSETQ. CDR3 region: CASSPGTGSNQPQHF. The CDR3 bases are TGCGCCAGCAGCCCCGGGACAGGGTCCAATCAGCCCCAGCATTTT. The full variable domain, its missing parts supplied by reference TRBV5-1 and TRBJ1-5, is KAGVTQTPRYLIKTRGQQVTLSCSPISGHRSVSWYQQTPGQGLQFLFEYFSETQRNKGNFPGRFSGRQFSNSRSEMNVSTLELGDSALYLCASSPGTGSNQPQHFGDGTRLSIL.

This clone was found once. The chain is built from TRBV28 and TRBJ2-7; TRBD2 matches 11 bases. The CDR3 has 15 amino acids. Germline V gene data show CDR1 as MDHEN and CDR2 as SYDVKM. Germline trimming cut 6 bases from V and 4 bases from J; bases unmatched to any gene: 8. The CDR3 reads CASRTTSGRVYEQYF. CDR3 DNA: TGTGCCAGCAGGACAACTAGCGGGAGAGTTTACGAGCAGTACTTC. The full variable domain, in which reference TRBV28 and TRBJ2-7 provide the parts outside the CDR3, is DVKVTQSSRYLVKRTGEKVFLECVQDMDHENMFWYRQDPGLGLRLIYFSYDVKMKEKGDIPEGYSVSREKKERFSLILESASTNQTSMYLCASRTTSGRVYEQYFGPGTRLTVT.

The CDR3 here is CASSFYHTGQGNTIYF. The CDR3 DNA sequence: TGTGCCAGCAGCTTCTACCATACGGGACAGGGAAACACCATATATTTT. V is TRBV5-8 and J is TRBJ1-3; 7 bases fit TRBD1. The CDR3 loop spans 16 amino acids. Germline V gene lookup returns CDR1 SGHTS and CDR2 YDEGEE. V dropped 2 bases and J dropped 4; count of bases not matched to a gene: 9.

This sequence joins TRBV10-2 and TRBJ2-1; 9 bases line up with TRBD2. Germline V gene data show CDR1 as WSHSY and CDR2 as SAAADI. CDR3 length: 14 residues. The V gene end was trimmed by 7 bases and the J gene end by 9 bases; junction bases not matched to a gene: 10. The chain's CDR3 is CASTGAGGTGEQFF. The CDR3, as DNA: TGCGCCAGCACCGGAGCGGGAGGAACGGGTGAGCAGTTCTTC.

The V and J genes are TRBV7-2 and TRBJ2-7; tentative D call: TRBD1 (6 bases). V lost 3 bases, J lost 7 bases, and 16 bases lay in between. This CDR3 has 14 amino acids. Germline V gene data show CDR1 as SGHTA and CDR2 as FQGNSA. The CDR3 sequence is CASSFSGKGVEQYF. DNA of the CDR3: TGTGCCAGCAGCTTTTCGGGGAAGGGGGTTGAGCAGTACTTC. Combining the CDR3 with reference TRBV7-2 and TRBJ2-7 gives the whole variable domain GAGVSQSPSNKVTEKGKDVELRCDPISGHTALYWYRQSLGQGLEFLIYFQGNSAPDKSGLPSDRFSAERTGGSVSTLTIQRTQQEDSAVYLCASSFSGKGVEQYFGPGTRLTVT.

The rearrangement joins TRBV10-3 to TRBJ2-3; D remains ambiguous. This CDR3 spans 12 amino acids. The V gene's germline CDR1 is ENHRY and CDR2 SYGVKD. V lost 0 bases to trimming and J lost 6 bases, with 4 bases between them. The CDR3 DNA follows: TGTGCCATCAGTGAGTCGGAGGATACGCAGTATTTT. It codes for CAISESEDTQYF.

The CDR3, as DNA: TGTGCCAGCAGTGAAGCTAGCAGTGCTAAGGAGACCCAGTACTTC. Encoded protein: CASSEASSAKETQYF. The chain combines TRBV2 with TRBJ2-5, with D uncertain. CDR1 is SNHLY and CDR2 is FYNNEI in the germline V gene. The V and J ends lost 0 bases and 5 bases respectively, with 13 bases between them. The length of the CDR3 is 15 residues. Full variable domain (remainder filled in from reference TRBV2 and TRBJ2-5): EPEVTQTPSHQVTQMGQEVILRCVPISNHLYFYWYRQILGQKVEFLVSFYNNEISEKSEIFDDQFSVERPDGSNFTLKIRSTKLEDSAMYFCASSEASSAKETQYFGPGTRLLVL.

For the CDR3, the DNA is TGTGCCAGTCGCCGGGACAGCAACTATGGCTACACCTTC. Translating it yields CASRRDSNYGYTF. The chain couples TRBV19 to TRBJ1-2; TRBD1 matches at 7 bases. This CDR3 comprises 13 residues. Germline values: CDR1 LNHDA, CDR2 SQIVND (reference sequence). After removal of 8 bases from V and 2 bases from J, the junction contained 5 bases not matched to a gene.

This clone was seen just once. The chain has TRBV30 and TRBJ1-3; no definite D call. CDR3 length: 14 amino acids. In germline, CDR1 is GTSNPN, CDR2 SVGIG (reference sequence). The germline V and J ends were trimmed by 0 bases and 0 bases, with 6 bases remaining between them. CDR3 loop: CAWSVENSGNTIYF. For the CDR3, the DNA is TGTGCCTGGAGTGTAGAGAACTCTGGAAACACCATATATTTT.

This rearrangement joins TRBV6-2 or TRBV6-3 to TRBJ2-7; TRBD2 aligns across 8 bases. Germline trimming cut 0 bases from V and 1 base from J; bases unmatched to any gene: 14. The CDR3 totals 19 residues. In germline, CDR1 is MNHEY, CDR2 SVGEGT. The CDR3 sequence is CASSYSSFKGGRLSYEQYF. The CDR3 nucleotides are TGTGCCAGCAGTTACTCCTCCTTTAAGGGCGGGAGGCTTTCCTACGAGCAGTACTTC.

The genes are TRBV20-1 and TRBJ2-3, with D possibly TRBD2 on 5 matching bases. V dropped 3 bases and J dropped 8 bases, with 12 bases sitting between them. The CDR3 totals 12 residues. Germline CDR1 and CDR2: DFQATT and SNEGSKA (reference sequence). The CDR3 region is CSASTPRGTQYF. Written as DNA, the CDR3 is TGCAGTGCTAGTACCCCACGGGGTACGCAGTATTTT.

CDR3 sequence (DNA): TGCGCCAGCAGTATCACTAGCGGAATGAATGAGCAGTTCTTC. This gives the protein CASSITSGMNEQFF. The gene calls are TRBV10-1 and TRBJ2-1; TRBD2 aligns across 8 bases. The CDR3 has 14 amino acids. V lost 5 bases and J lost 7; bases outside the gene matches: 7. Germline V gene sequence: CDR1 WNHNN, CDR2 SYGVQD (reference sequence).

This rearrangement joins TRBV7-2 to TRBJ2-3; D remains unclear. The ends were cut back, 1 base at V and 2 bases at J, with 4 bases in the middle. CDR1 and CDR2 (germline): SGHTA, FQGNSA. The CDR3 totals 13 residues. The CDR3 protein is CASSLDFTDTQYF. In nucleotides, the CDR3 is TGTGCCAGCAGCTTAGACTTCACAGATACGCAGTATTTT.

The V call is TRBV29-1, the J call TRBJ1-4; TRBD1 matches at 10 bases. Trimming at V came to 6 bases and at J to 7 bases, leaving 5 bases not matched to a gene. This CDR3 region has 13 residues. Germline V gives CDR1 SQVTM, CDR2 ANQGSEA. The CDR3 sequence is CSVRQGASEKLFF. DNA for the CDR3: TGCAGCGTGCGACAGGGGGCCTCTGAAAAACTGTTTTTT.

This chain links TRBV5-4 with TRBJ2-2; TRBD2 is a possible D gene (5 bases). The germline CDR1 and CDR2 sequences are SGHNT and YYREEE (reference sequence). The length of the CDR3 is 13 residues. Trimming left V 3 bases short and J 8 bases short, with 11 bases between. CDR3 nucleotides: TGTGCCAGCAGCTCTCAGGTAGCGGGGGAGCTGTTTTTT. Translated, it gives CASSSQVAGELFF.

The chain couples TRBV5-1 to TRBJ2-2, with 7 bases aligning to TRBD2. The CDR3 loop spans 17 amino acids. CDR1 and CDR2 from the germline V gene are SGHRS and YFSETQ. The V segment lost 0 bases and the J segment 1 base; nucleotides outside the gene matches: 6. As DNA, the CDR3 is TGCGCCAGCAGCTTGGCCCGGGGAGGGCTGAACACCGGGGAGCTGTTTTTT. Amino acids: CASSLARGGLNTGELFF. Full variable domain (outside the CDR3, taken from reference TRBV5-1 and TRBJ2-2): KAGVTQTPRYLIKTRGQQVTLSCSPISGHRSVSWYQQTPGQGLQFLFEYFSETQRNKGNFPGRFSGRQFSNSRSEMNVSTLELGDSALYLCASSLARGGLNTGELFFGEGSRLTVL.

The gene calls are TRBV28 and TRBJ2-3, with 7 bases matching TRBD2. CDR1 is MDHEN, CDR2 SYDVKM, per germline. The CDR3 totals 15 residues. Trimming at V came to 2 bases and at J to 1 base, leaving 3 bases not matched to a gene. CDR3 loop: CASSLAGAGTDTQYF. The CDR3 DNA follows: TGTGCCAGCAGTTTAGCGGGAGCTGGCACAGATACGCAGTATTTT.

The rearrangement uses TRBV5-1 and TRBJ2-3, with 11 nucleotides matching TRBD2. Losses at the gene ends were 1 base for V and 0 bases for J; bases not matched to a gene: 4. Per germline, CDR1 SGHRS and CDR2 YFSETQ. This CDR3 comprises 17 residues. CDR3 DNA: TGCGCCAGCAGCTTGCCGGGACTAGCGGTTAGCACAGATACGCAGTATTTT. This sequence encodes CASSLPGLAVSTDTQYF.